These 22 T cell receptor beta chains share one sample of origin, sequenced in a study of OX40 agonist ivuxolimab in advanced cancers. Sequencing used immunoSEQ multiplex PCR; TCRdb keeps in-frame clones, though not all of them. The table includes 95,000 or so clones, roughly 88% detected once. This specimen consisted of CD4+ or CD8+ T cells sorted from blood, obtained in a trial of the OX40 agonist ivuxolimab. The receptor source for this set is an adult with an advanced solid tumor such as melanoma, head and neck, liver or kidney cancer.

The chain recombines TRBV9 with TRBJ2-1, with 8 bases matching TRBD2. The CDR3 has 16 amino acids. Germline V gives CDR1 SGDLS, CDR2 YYNGEE. V dropped 6 bases and J dropped 3; count of bases not matched to a gene: 11. The CDR3 nucleotides are TGTGCCAGCACCGGCCGGACTAGCTCCAACTACAATGAGCAGTTCTTC. Translation gives CASTGRTSSNYNEQFF.

The rearrangement uses TRBV5-4 and TRBJ2-1, with D unresolved. V lost 0 bases and J lost 4, with 8 bases in between. This CDR3 region has 14 residues. Germline V gene data show CDR1 as SGHNT and CDR2 as YYREEE (reference sequence). This CDR3 is CASSLESVYNEQFF. In DNA form, the CDR3 reads TGTGCCAGCAGCTTGGAGTCAGTATACAATGAGCAGTTCTTC.

The V gene is TRBV30, the J gene TRBJ2-3; 7 bases agree with TRBD2. Germline V lookup: CDR1 GTSNPN, CDR2 SVGIG (reference sequence). This CDR3 is 15 amino acids long. Losses at the gene ends were 1 base for V and 1 base for J; bases not matched to a gene: 5. The CDR3 spells CAWSDPSGGTDTQYF. Written as DNA, the CDR3 is TGTGCCTGGAGTGACCCCAGCGGGGGCACAGATACGCAGTATTTT.

The chain couples TRBV6-6 to TRBJ1-5; no firm D call. CDR1 is MNHNY, CDR2 SVGAGI, per germline (reference sequence). The CDR3 loop spans 13 amino acids. The V gene lost 11 bases and the J gene lost 4 bases, with 15 bases spanning the gap. The CDR3 bases are TGTGCCTCCTCCCCAGACGCAAATCAGCCCCAGCATTTT. This sequence encodes CASSPDANQPQHF.

V usage is TRBV5-6 and J usage is TRBJ2-2; D is unclear. V was pared by 4 bases and J by 0 bases, with 13 bases between. The length of the CDR3 is 16 residues. Germline V gives CDR1 SGHDT, CDR2 YYEEEE. The CDR3 reads CASSPAMGPNTGELFF. The CDR3 region has the DNA TGTGCCAGCAGCCCTGCTATGGGCCCGAACACCGGGGAGCTGTTTTTT.

The V call is TRBV27, the J call TRBJ1-2; tentative D call: TRBD1 (5 bases). Germline V lookup: CDR1 MNHEY, CDR2 SMNVEV (reference sequence). This CDR3 contains 13 residues. V was pared by 3 bases and J by 4 bases, with 9 bases between. CDR3 in amino acids: CASSFGQGYGYTF. In nucleotides, the CDR3 is TGTGCCAGCAGTTTCGGGCAGGGCTATGGCTACACCTTC.

The genes are TRBV2 and TRBJ2-3, with 7 bases that match TRBD2. This CDR3 is 15 amino acids long. V gave up 7 bases and J gave up 0 bases; unmatched junction bases: 7. The germline V gene has CDR1 SNHLY and CDR2 FYNNEI. The CDR3 sequence is CASKGGTTSTDTQYF. In nucleotides, the CDR3 is TGTGCCAGCAAAGGCGGGACTACTAGCACAGATACGCAGTATTTT.

The genes are TRBV7-9 and TRBJ2-2; D uncertain. CDR1 and CDR2 (germline): SEHNR, FQNEAQ (reference sequence). Trimming shortened V by 4 bases and J by 7 bases, and 7 bases separated the two germline ends. The CDR3 sequence is 12 residues long. DNA of the CDR3: TGTGCCAGCAGCTCCCCAAGCGGGGAGCTGTTTTTT. This gives the protein CASSSPSGELFF. The complete variable domain, with remaining parts taken from reference TRBV7-9 and TRBJ2-2, reads DTGVSQNPRHKITKRGQNVTFRCDPISEHNRLYWYRQTLGQGPEFLTYFQNEAQLEKSRLLSDRFSAERPKGSFSTLEIQRTEQGDSAMYLCASSSPSGELFFGEGSRLTVL.

The rearrangement joins TRBV28 to TRBJ1-5, with 8 bases aligning to TRBD1. CDR1 and CDR2 from the germline V gene are MDHEN and SYDVKM. Trimming cost V 4 bases and J 7 bases; bases outside gene matches: 9. The CDR3 totals 15 residues. CDR3: CASSSGGTGLQPQHF. The DNA for the CDR3 is TGTGCCAGCAGTTCTGGGGGGACAGGCTTACAGCCCCAGCATTTT.

The chain couples TRBV6-6 to TRBJ2-7; 10 bases fit TRBD2. This CDR3 is 13 amino acids long. Germline-derived CDR1 and CDR2 are MNHNY and SVGAGI (reference sequence). Trimming at V came to 7 bases and at J to 4 bases, leaving 4 bases not matched to a gene. CDR3 residues: CASTASGSYEQYF. Here the CDR3 DNA reads TGTGCCAGCACCGCTAGCGGGAGTTACGAGCAGTACTTC.

The chain employs TRBV11-2 and TRBJ2-7; 9 positions match TRBD2. J lost 1 base, V lost 7 bases, and 2 bases had no gene match. The CDR3 length is 13 residues. Germline CDR1 reads SGHAT; CDR2 reads FQNNGV. DNA of the CDR3: TGTGCCAGCACGCGGGGGGGGTCCTACGAGCAGTACTTC. Protein product: CASTRGGSYEQYF. The whole variable domain, filled in from reference TRBV11-2 and TRBJ2-7, reads EAGVAQSPRYKIIEKRQSVAFWCNPISGHATLYWYQQILGQGPKLLIQFQNNGVVDDSQLPKDRFSAERLKGVDSTLKIQPAKLEDSAVYLCASTRGGSYEQYFGPGTRLTVT.

V and J are TRBV7-2 and TRBJ2-3; TRBD2 matches 7 bases. CDR3 length equals 14 residues. Germline V gives CDR1 SGHTA, CDR2 FQGNSA. V shed 5 bases, J shed 3 bases, and the junction held 5 bases outside the gene matches. The CDR3 bases are TGTGCCAGCAGCCGTGGACTAGAGACAGATACGCAGTATTTT. It specifies CASSRGLETDTQYF. Full variable domain (rest looked up from reference TRBV7-2 and TRBJ2-3): GAGVSQSPSNKVTEKGKDVELRCDPISGHTALYWYRQSLGQGLEFLIYFQGNSAPDKSGLPSDRFSAERTGGSVSTLTIQRTQQEDSAVYLCASSRGLETDTQYFGPGTRLTVL.

The chain carries TRBV7-9 and TRBJ1-1, with D perhaps matching TRBD1 (5 bases). Trimming cost V 9 bases and J 0 bases, with 14 bases left between them. Germline V CDR1 and CDR2: SEHNR, FQNEAQ (reference sequence). The CDR3 is 14 amino acids. CDR3 DNA sequence: TGTGCCAGTTCGGGGAGGGGTTTGAACACTGAAGCTTTCTTT. This sequence encodes CASSGRGLNTEAFF.

The chain is built from TRBV7-9 and TRBJ1-3; no definite D call. The length of the CDR3 is 13 residues. V was trimmed by 3 bases and J by 9 bases, leaving 12 bases between them. Per the germline V gene, CDR1 is SEHNR and CDR2 is FQNEAQ (reference sequence). The CDR3 region is CASSFQQLGTIYF. For the CDR3, the DNA is TGTGCCAGCAGCTTTCAACAGTTGGGCACCATATATTTT.

In its sample, this clone was seen once. The V gene is TRBV15, the J gene TRBJ2-1; D call uncertain. V shed 0 bases and J shed 9 bases, with 9 bases lying between them. Germline V gives CDR1 LNHNV, CDR2 YYDKDF (reference sequence). The CDR3 loop spans 13 amino acids. The CDR3 loop is CATSRDYRGEQFF. The DNA for the CDR3 is TGTGCCACCAGCAGAGATTATCGCGGTGAGCAGTTCTTC.

For the CDR3, the DNA is TGTGCCAGCAGTTTATCGTCGGGGGGCCCTTATGGCTACACCTTC. As protein: CASSLSSGGPYGYTF. V gene TRBV27 combines with J gene TRBJ1-2, with D possibly being TRBD1 (6 bases). This CDR3 has 15 residues. The germline V gene has CDR1 MNHEY and CDR2 SMNVEV (reference sequence). The V and J ends lost 0 bases and 5 bases respectively, with 13 bases between them.

The CDR3 DNA is TGTGCCACAGGATTGATAAGCGGGAGTGAGACGAAGACCCAGTACTTC. Encoded protein: CATGLISGSETKTQYF. The chain combines TRBV28 with TRBJ2-5; 8 bases are a match to TRBD2. CDR3 length: 16 residues. CDR1 is MDHEN, CDR2 SYDVKM, per germline. Losses at the gene ends were 10 bases for V and 6 bases for J; bases not matched to a gene: 19.

The chain links TRBV7-9 to TRBJ2-2; TRBD2 aligns across 8 bases. The germline V gene has CDR1 SEHNR and CDR2 FQNEAQ (reference sequence). CDR3 length: 16 residues. The ends lost 5 bases at V and 2 bases at J; junction bases unmatched: 7. This CDR3 is CASSQSSGSNTGELFF. The CDR3 nucleotides read TGTGCCAGCAGCCAGTCCAGCGGGAGTAACACCGGGGAGCTGTTTTTT.

The rearrangement uses TRBV4-3 and TRBJ1-2; a possible D gene is TRBD1 (5 bases). Germline-derived CDR1 and CDR2 are LGHNA and YSLEER. V was cut by 0 bases and J by 5 bases, with 22 bases left in between. This CDR3 comprises 18 residues. CDR3 sequence: CASSQDRGPSGEGYGYTF. Written as DNA, the CDR3 is TGCGCCAGCAGCCAAGATAGAGGGCCCAGTGGAGAGGGGTATGGCTACACCTTC.

This clone was seen only a few times. This CDR3 reads CASNGGDSYNEQFF. CDR3 sequence (DNA): TGTGCCAGCAACGGTGGGGACTCCTACAATGAGCAGTTCTTC. J is TRBJ2-1 and V is TRBV5-6; D call uncertain. Germline CDR1 is SGHDT and CDR2 is YYEEEE. This CDR3 region has 14 residues. The V gene lost 6 bases and the J gene lost 0 bases, with 10 bases spanning the gap.

CDR3 sequence (DNA): TGCGCCAGCAGCCAAGTCAGGGTGGCGAACACCGGGGAGCTGTTTTTT. Translating it yields CASSQVRVANTGELFF. This chain uses TRBV4-3 with TRBJ2-2; weak D call: TRBD1 (5 bases). V shed 1 base and J shed 0 bases, with 9 bases lying between them. The germline CDR1 and CDR2 sequences are LGHNA and YSLEER. CDR3 length: 16 amino acids.

This clone was found once. The chain joins TRBV5-1 to TRBJ1-4; D remains ambiguous. V lost 4 bases and J lost 6, with 13 bases in between. Germline lookup yields CDR1 SGHRS and CDR2 YFSETQ. The CDR3 loop spans 14 amino acids. CDR3 coding DNA: TGCGCCAGCAGCATCAGTAGGCTGGATGAAAAACTGTTTTTT. This gives the protein CASSISRLDEKLFF.